A selection of T cell receptor beta chains follows, all from one sample in a study of regulatory T cells in long-lasting Graves disease. TCRdb fed the multiplex PCR reads into MiXCR, producing one record per CDR3 protein. Among hundreds of thousands of distinct CDR3 sequences listed, roughly 15% were seen once. These records were also assigned to another study, of T cells in Graves' hyperthyroidism and ophthalmopathy.

The input for sequencing was peripheral blood mononuclear cells (PBMCs), taken at new diagnosis, from a patient treated with antithyroid drugs. These receptors were collected from a woman aged 40 to 49 with Graves disease. Each CDR3 is given with its conserved first and last residue.

v_call	cdr3_length	j_call	cdr3_aa
TRBV28	19	TRBJ1-3	CASRSTGHRGRGTGNTIYF
TRBV10-2	15	TRBJ1-1	CASSVGGGAGTEAFF
TRBV5-1	15	TRBJ2-7	CASSSGQANGYEQYF
TRBV28	14	TRBJ2-7	CASSKPPLSYEQYF
TRBV28	15	TRBJ2-7	CASSLSLAGSVEQYF
TRBV6-2/TRBV6-3	17	TRBJ2-3	CASMGSFLRESTDTQYF
TRBV11-3	15	TRBJ2-7	CASSLDRGRNYEQYF
TRBV7-9	15	TRBJ2-3	CASSPKRERRDTQYF
TRBV4-1	15	TRBJ2-7	CASSQGRGNSYEQYF
TRBV27	15	TRBJ2-7	CASSFLAGSSYEQYF
TRBV12-5	17	TRBJ2-1	CASGPGTSVPRDNEQFF
TRBV5-4	19	TRBJ2-6	CASSPKGQGAISGANVLTF
TRBV10-3	16	TRBJ2-1	CAISAQGTRNDNEQFF
TRBV3-1	16	TRBJ1-3	CASSQDWRRTGNTIYF
TRBV27	16	TRBJ2-3	CASSGGLAGVVDTQYF
TRBV20-1	15	TRBJ2-7	CSARRPGTSSYEQYF
TRBV28	16	TRBJ2-3	CASSLLAGSSTDTQYF
TRBV19	16	TRBJ1-5	CASSLGGGPGYQPQHF
TRBV5-1	14	TRBJ2-5	CASNSGTGTETQYF
TRBV19	13	TRBJ1-6	CASHRVEGSPLHF
TRBV18	12	TRBJ1-1	CASSGQGSEAFF
TRBV2	12	TRBJ2-1	CASSGGSREQFF